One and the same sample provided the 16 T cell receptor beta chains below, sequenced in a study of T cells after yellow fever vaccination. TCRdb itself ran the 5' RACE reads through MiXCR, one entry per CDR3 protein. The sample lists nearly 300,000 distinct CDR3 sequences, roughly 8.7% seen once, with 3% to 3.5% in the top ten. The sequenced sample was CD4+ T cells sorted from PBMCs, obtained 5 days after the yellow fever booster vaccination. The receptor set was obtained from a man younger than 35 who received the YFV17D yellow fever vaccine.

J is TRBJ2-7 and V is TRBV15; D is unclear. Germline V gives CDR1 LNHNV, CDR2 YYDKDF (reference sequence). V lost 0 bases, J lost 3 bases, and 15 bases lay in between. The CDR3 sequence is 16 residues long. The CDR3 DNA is TGTGCCACCAGCAGAGATCTTGGCCCCGTACTCTACGAGCAGTACTTC. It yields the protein CATSRDLGPVLYEQYF.

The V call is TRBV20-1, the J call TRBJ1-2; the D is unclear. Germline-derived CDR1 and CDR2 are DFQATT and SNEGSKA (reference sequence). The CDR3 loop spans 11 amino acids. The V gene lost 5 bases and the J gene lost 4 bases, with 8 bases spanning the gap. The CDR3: CSAFPLYGYTF. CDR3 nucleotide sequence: TGCAGTGCTTTCCCACTCTATGGCTACACCTTC.

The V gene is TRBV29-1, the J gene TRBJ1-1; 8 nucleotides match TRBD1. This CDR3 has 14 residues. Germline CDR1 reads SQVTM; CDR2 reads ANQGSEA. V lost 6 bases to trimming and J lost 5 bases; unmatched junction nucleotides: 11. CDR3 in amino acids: CSVQPGQGGTEAFF. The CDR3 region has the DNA TGCAGCGTCCAGCCTGGACAGGGTGGAACTGAAGCTTTCTTT.

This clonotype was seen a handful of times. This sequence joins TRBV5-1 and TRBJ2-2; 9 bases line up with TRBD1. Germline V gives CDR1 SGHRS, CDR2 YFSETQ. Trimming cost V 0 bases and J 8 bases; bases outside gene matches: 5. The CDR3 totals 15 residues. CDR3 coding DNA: TGCGCCAGCAGCTTGGTAACAGGGGGCGAAGGGGAGCTGTTTTTT. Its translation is CASSLVTGGEGELFF.

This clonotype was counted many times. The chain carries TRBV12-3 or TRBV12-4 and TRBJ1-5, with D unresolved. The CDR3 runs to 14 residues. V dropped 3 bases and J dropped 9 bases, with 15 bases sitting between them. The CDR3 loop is CASSFPGRAWPQHF. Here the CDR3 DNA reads TGTGCCAGCAGTTTCCCGGGAAGGGCATGGCCCCAGCATTTT.

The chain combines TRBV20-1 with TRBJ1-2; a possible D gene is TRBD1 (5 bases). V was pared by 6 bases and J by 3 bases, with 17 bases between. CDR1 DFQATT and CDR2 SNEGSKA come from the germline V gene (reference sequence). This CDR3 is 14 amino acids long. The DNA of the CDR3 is TGCAGTGCCCGATGGGACGGCCGGGACTATGGCTACACCTTC. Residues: CSARWDGRDYGYTF.

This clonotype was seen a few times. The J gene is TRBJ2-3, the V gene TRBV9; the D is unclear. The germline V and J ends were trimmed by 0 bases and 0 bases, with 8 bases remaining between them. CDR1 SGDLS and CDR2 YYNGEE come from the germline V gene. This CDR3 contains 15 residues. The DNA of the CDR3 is TGTGCCAGCAGCGTAGTGGCAAGGAGCACAGATACGCAGTATTTT. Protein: CASSVVARSTDTQYF.

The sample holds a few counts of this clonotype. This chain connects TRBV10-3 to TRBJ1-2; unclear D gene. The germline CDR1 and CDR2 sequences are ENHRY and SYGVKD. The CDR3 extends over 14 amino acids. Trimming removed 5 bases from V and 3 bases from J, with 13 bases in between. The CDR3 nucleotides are TGTGCCATCAGTTTTGACGGAGATTACTATGGCTACACCTTC. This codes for CAISFDGDYYGYTF.

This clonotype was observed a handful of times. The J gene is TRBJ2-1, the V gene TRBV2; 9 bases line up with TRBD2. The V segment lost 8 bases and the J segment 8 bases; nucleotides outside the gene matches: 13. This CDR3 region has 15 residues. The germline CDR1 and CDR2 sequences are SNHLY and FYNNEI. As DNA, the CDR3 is TGTGCCAGCCTGCGGGAGGGGGGCACATGGGATGAGCAGTTCTTC. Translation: CASLREGGTWDEQFF.

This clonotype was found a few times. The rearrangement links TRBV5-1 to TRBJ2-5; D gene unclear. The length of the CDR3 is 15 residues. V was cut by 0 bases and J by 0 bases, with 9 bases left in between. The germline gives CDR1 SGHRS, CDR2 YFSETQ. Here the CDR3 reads CASSLVAVYQETQYF. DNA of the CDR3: TGCGCCAGCAGCTTGGTGGCGGTATACCAAGAGACCCAGTACTTC.

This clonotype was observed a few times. CDR3 residues: CASSLGQERNNQPQHF. The CDR3 region has the DNA TGTGCCAGCAGCCTGGGACAGGAGAGAAACAATCAGCCCCAGCATTTT. This sequence joins TRBV7-3 and TRBJ1-5, with 8 bases that match TRBD1. Per the germline V gene, CDR1 is SGHTA and CDR2 is FQGTGA. CDR3 length equals 16 residues. Trimming removed 5 bases from V and 3 bases from J; junction bases left unmatched: 9.

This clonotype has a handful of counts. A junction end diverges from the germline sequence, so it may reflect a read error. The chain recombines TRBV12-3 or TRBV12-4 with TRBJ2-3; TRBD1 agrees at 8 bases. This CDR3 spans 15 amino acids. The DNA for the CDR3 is TGTGCCAGCAGTTCCAGGGGGCAGGGTACAGTTACGCAGTATTTT. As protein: CASSSRGQGTVTQYF.

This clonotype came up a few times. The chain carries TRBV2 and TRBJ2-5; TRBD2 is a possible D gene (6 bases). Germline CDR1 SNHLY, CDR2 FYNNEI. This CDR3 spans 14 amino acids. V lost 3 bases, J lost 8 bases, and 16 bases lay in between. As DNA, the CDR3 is TGTGCCAGCAGTGATCGCGGGACGTCCTACACCCAGTACTTC. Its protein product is CASSDRGTSYTQYF. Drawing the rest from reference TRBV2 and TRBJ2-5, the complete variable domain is EPEVTQTPSHQVTQMGQEVILRCVPISNHLYFYWYRQILGQKVEFLVSFYNNEISEKSEIFDDQFSVERPDGSNFTLKIRSTKLEDSAMYFCASSDRGTSYTQYFGPGTRLLVL.

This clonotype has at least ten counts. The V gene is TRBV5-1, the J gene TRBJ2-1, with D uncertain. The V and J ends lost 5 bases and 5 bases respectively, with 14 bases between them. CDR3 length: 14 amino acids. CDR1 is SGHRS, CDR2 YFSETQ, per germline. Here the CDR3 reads CASRSVIHDNEQFF. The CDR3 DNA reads TGCGCCAGCAGGTCCGTCATTCACGACAATGAGCAGTTCTTC.

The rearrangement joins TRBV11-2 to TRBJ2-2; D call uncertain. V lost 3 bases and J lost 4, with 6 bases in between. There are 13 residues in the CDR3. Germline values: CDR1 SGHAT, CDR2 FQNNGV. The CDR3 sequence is CASSFSLTGELFF. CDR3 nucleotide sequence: TGTGCCAGCAGCTTTAGTCTCACCGGGGAGCTGTTTTTT.

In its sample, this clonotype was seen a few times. Written as DNA, the CDR3 is TGTGCCAGCAGTTTTGAACCCGGGCCCTCGAGTGAAGCTTTCTTT. Residues: CASSFEPGPSSEAFF. The chain links TRBV27 to TRBJ1-1; D not resolved. The length of the CDR3 is 15 residues. Trimming stripped 3 bases from V and 7 bases from J, with 18 bases between. CDR1 MNHEY and CDR2 SMNVEV come from the germline V gene (reference sequence).